The 20 T cell receptor beta chains given below trace back to one sample, sequenced in a study of TIL therapy for anti-PD-1-resistant metastatic lung cancer. Time point specified: pre-treatment sample, taken before nivolumab and TIL therapy. The immunoSEQ assay was v3. Profiled with immunoSEQ multiplex PCR; TCRdb holds only in-frame clones, not every one. The profile shows under 70,000 clones, less than 85% of them singletons. Sequencing was performed on blood, taken at baseline. The source of these receptors is a person between 25 and 79 years old with non-small cell lung cancer.

This clone has only a few counts. The chain joins TRBV29-1 to TRBJ1-1; D remains unclear. The V end was cut by 5 bases, the J end by 8 bases, with 12 bases between. CDR3 size: 11 residues. Germline CDR1 SQVTM, CDR2 ANQGSEA. The CDR3 DNA sequence: TGCAGCGTTTCCGAGAGGATGGAAGCTTTCTTT. Its protein is CSVSERMEAFF. The whole variable domain, filled in from reference TRBV29-1 and TRBJ1-1, reads SAVISQKPSRDICQRGTSLTIQCQVDSQVTMMFWYRQQPGQSLTLIATANQGSEATYESGFVIDKFPISRPNLTFSTLTVSNMSPEDSSIYLCSVSERMEAFFGQGTRLTVV.

This chain joins TRBV18 and TRBJ2-1; D gene ambiguous. The CDR3 loop spans 14 amino acids. Trimming shortened V by 0 bases and J by 4 bases, and 7 bases separated the two germline ends. Germline lookup yields CDR1 KGHSH and CDR2 LQKENI. CDR3 coding DNA: TGTGCCAGCTCACCACCGAGAGTTTACAATGAGCAGTTCTTC. Translated, it gives CASSPPRVYNEQFF.

This clone was recorded once. The V and J genes are TRBV19 and TRBJ2-1, with a weak D call TRBD2 (5 bases). Germline V gives CDR1 LNHDA, CDR2 SQIVND (reference sequence). Trimming took 4 bases from V and 9 from J, leaving 16 bases between them. The CDR3 spans 14 residues. The CDR3 sequence: CASSTPTRAGEQFF. The CDR3 DNA reads TGTGCCAGTAGTACCCCAACTAGGGCCGGTGAGCAGTTCTTC. The whole variable domain, filled in from reference TRBV19 and TRBJ2-1, reads DGGITQSPKYLFRKEGQNVTLSCEQNLNHDAMYWYRQDPGQGLRLIYYSQIVNDFQKGDIAEGYSVSREKKESFPLTVTSAQKNPTAFYLCASSTPTRAGEQFFGPGTRLTVL.

The rearrangement links TRBV7-9 to TRBJ2-7; maybe TRBD1 (5 bases). In germline, CDR1 is SEHNR, CDR2 FQNEAQ (reference sequence). Trimming removed 0 bases from V and 2 bases from J, with 11 bases in between. This CDR3 comprises 15 residues. CDR3 protein: CASSLAASRAYEQYF. CDR3 DNA sequence: TGTGCCAGCAGCTTAGCGGCGAGCAGGGCCTACGAGCAGTACTTC.

The chain recombines TRBV7-8 with TRBJ1-3; a weak D match, TRBD1 (5 bases). The CDR3 runs 17 residues. The V and J ends lost 2 bases and 0 bases respectively, with 14 bases between them. Per the germline V gene, CDR1 is SGHVS and CDR2 is FQNEAQ. The CDR3 bases are TGTGCCAGCAGCTTATTGGGCACAGGCAGCTCTGGAAACACCATATATTTT. Its translation: CASSLLGTGSSGNTIYF. Full variable domain (remainder filled in from reference TRBV7-8 and TRBJ1-3): GAGVSQSPRYKVAKRGQDVALRCDPISGHVSLFWYQQALGQGPEFLTYFQNEAQLDKSGLPSDRFFAERPEGSVSTLKIQRTQQEDSAVYLCASSLLGTGSSGNTIYFGEGSWLTVV.

V and J are TRBV6-5 and TRBJ2-7; D is possibly TRBD1 (5 bases). The length of the CDR3 is 13 residues. V was shortened by 6 bases and J by 2 bases, with 11 bases between the two germline ends. CDR1 and CDR2 (germline): MNHEY, SVGAGI. The CDR3 DNA sequence: TGTGCCAGCAGGCCACAGGCTACCTACGAGCAGTACTTC. As protein: CASRPQATYEQYF.

The rearrangement links TRBV11-3 to TRBJ2-3, with a possible D match to TRBD2 (6 bases). Germline CDR1 SGHNT, CDR2 YENEEA. V lost 3 bases and J lost 0, with 13 bases in between. The CDR3 sequence is 16 residues long. The CDR3 DNA reads as TGTGCCAGCAGCTTGGGACTCAGCACTAGCACAGATACGCAGTATTTT. Translation: CASSLGLSTSTDTQYF.

This clone was recorded a few times. The rearrangement joins TRBV21-1 to TRBJ2-7. TRBV21-1 corresponds to a pseudogene. This CDR3 spans 15 amino acids. CDR3 nucleotide sequence: TGTGCCAGCAGCAGAGGACGGAAAACCTCCCACGAGCAGTACTTC. Protein sequence: CASSRGRKTSHEQYF.

The CDR3 nucleotides are TGCGCCAGCAGCCAAGATGCCGGGGAGCTGTTTTTT. Its translation is CASSQDAGELFF. The chain recombines TRBV4-1 with TRBJ2-2; D not certain. Per the germline V gene, CDR1 is MGHRA and CDR2 is YSYEKL. CDR3 length equals 12 residues. V gave up 0 bases and J gave up 6 bases, with 2 bases separating them.

This sequence joins TRBV7-9 and TRBJ2-1; no definite D call. V gave up 5 bases and J gave up 12 bases, with 11 bases separating them. This CDR3 has 11 residues. The germline V gene encodes CDR1 SEHNR and CDR2 FQNEAQ (reference sequence). The CDR3 sequence: CASSPLYGQFF. DNA of the CDR3: TGTGCCAGCAGCCCCCTATATGGGCAGTTCTTC.

V gene TRBV5-1 combines with J gene TRBJ2-5; D might be TRBD1 (6 bases). Germline CDR1 is SGHRS and CDR2 is YFSETQ. The CDR3 consists of 14 residues. V lost 3 bases and J 2 bases, leaving 11 bases between the germline ends. The CDR3 is CASSSGTQQETQYF. CDR3 nucleotides: TGCGCCAGCAGCTCCGGGACACAACAAGAGACCCAGTACTTC.

The rearrangement joins TRBV28 to TRBJ2-7; TRBD1 might be the D (6 bases). Germline V lookup: CDR1 MDHEN, CDR2 SYDVKM. The CDR3 is 16 amino acids. Deletions cut 2 bases from V and 5 bases from J, with 19 bases between. The CDR3 region has the DNA TGTGCCAGCAGTTTAGTCAACGGAGTCAGGGGAAACGAGCAGTACTTC. Protein product: CASSLVNGVRGNEQYF.

The chain carries TRBV7-2 and TRBJ1-6; D perhaps matches TRBD1 (6 bases). Deletions cut 0 bases from V and 1 base from J, with 10 bases between. In germline, CDR1 is SGHTA, CDR2 FQGNSA. The CDR3 totals 17 residues. CDR3 DNA: TGTGCCAGCAGCTTAGCTGGGACAATGTCCTATAATTCACCCCTCCACTTT. Translated: CASSLAGTMSYNSPLHF.

The CDR3 region is CASRQNGQSSANEKLFF. The CDR3 DNA follows: TGTGCCAGTAGGCAAAACGGACAGTCCTCGGCTAATGAAAAACTGTTTTTT. The rearrangement links TRBV19 to TRBJ1-4; TRBD1 is a possible D gene (6 bases). V lost 6 bases and J lost 3, with 20 bases in between. Germline V gene data show CDR1 as LNHDA and CDR2 as SQIVND (reference sequence). The CDR3 has 17 residues.

The CDR3 DNA sequence: TGTGCCGGGCGCAGGGGGGATCGAAATGAAAAACTGTTTTTT. Protein product: CAGRRGDRNEKLFF. The chain combines TRBV18 with TRBJ1-4; 7 nucleotides line up with TRBD1. Germline CDR1 KGHSH, CDR2 LQKENI. The CDR3 has 14 amino acids. J lost 5 bases, V lost 11 bases, and 11 bases had no gene match.

This chain links TRBV7-6 with TRBJ2-1; no clear D. There are 14 residues in the CDR3. Germline V gene data show CDR1 as SGHVS and CDR2 as FNYEAQ. Trimming left V 2 bases short and J 10 bases short, with 15 bases between. The CDR3 reads CASSLSGAGGEQFF. DNA for the CDR3: TGTGCCAGCAGCTTAAGTGGTGCAGGCGGCGAGCAGTTCTTC. Full variable domain (outside the CDR3, taken from reference TRBV7-6 and TRBJ2-1): GAGVSQSPRYKVTKRGQDVALRCDPISGHVSLYWYRQALGQGPEFLTYFNYEAQQDKSGLPNDRFSAERPEGSISTLTIQRTEQRDSAMYRCASSLSGAGGEQFFGPGTRLTVL.

The V call is TRBV29-1, the J call TRBJ2-7; no reliable D call. Germline V lookup: CDR1 SQVTM, CDR2 ANQGSEA. V shed 5 bases and J shed 0 bases, with 5 bases lying between them. The CDR3 consists of 11 residues. As DNA, the CDR3 is TGCAGCGTTCTCAGCTCCTACGAGCAGTACTTC. It yields the protein CSVLSSYEQYF.

The chain recombines TRBV19 with TRBJ2-5, with 11 bases that match TRBD2. The CDR3 has 16 amino acids. J gave up 0 bases and V 5 bases, and 5 bases lay outside the gene matches. From germline, CDR1 is LNHDA and CDR2 SQIVND (reference sequence). DNA of the CDR3: TGTGCCAGTAGTTTAAGGACTAGCGGGTACCAAGAGACCCAGTACTTC. As protein: CASSLRTSGYQETQYF.

In this sample, this clone turned up once. V gene TRBV6-6 combines with J gene TRBJ2-4; TRBD1 agrees at 7 bases. CDR1 and CDR2 from the germline V gene are MNHNY and SVGAGI (reference sequence). V shed 7 bases and J 4 bases; nucleotides not matched to a gene: 10. This CDR3 has 15 residues. CDR3 nucleotide sequence: TGTGCCAGCACCGCAGTAGGGACAGTGAAAAACATTCAGTACTTC. This encodes CASTAVGTVKNIQYF.

The rearrangement joins TRBV7-6 to TRBJ2-3, with D tentatively TRBD1 (6 bases). The germline V gene encodes CDR1 SGHVS and CDR2 FNYEAQ. The V end was cut by 4 bases, the J end by 2 bases, with 25 bases between. The CDR3 is made up of 19 amino acids. The CDR3 coding sequence is TGTGCCAGCAGCTCACTGGGGGCGAACCCTACCTCCCCCACAGATACGCAGTATTTT. Translated, it gives CASSSLGANPTSPTDTQYF.